This paragraph covers one TCR beta chain sequence. Its specificity is not known. The CDR3 is 15 residues long. The ends lost 2 bases at V and 7 bases at J; junction bases unmatched: 6. Germline assignment: CDR1 SGHVS and CDR2 FNYEAQ. The data are from a study of yellow fever vaccine responses in identical twins. One entry per CDR3 protein results from TCRdb running MiXCR on the RT-PCR reads. This repertoire shows 25,000 or so distinct CDR3 sequences, roughly 73% found once; its top ten account for 4.5% to 5.5%. Overall study results and limits: Reportedly, twins showed a vaccine T cell response that looked partly convergent and partly personalized.

The sequence was obtained from a woman aged 18-29 years who received the yellow fever vaccine. The specimen comprised T cells from blood (PBMCs), unsorted or a sorted subset (not recorded which), sampled before or after yellow fever vaccination (not recorded which). The rearrangement joins TRBV7-6 to TRBJ2-1, with 9 bases fitting TRBD2. The CDR3 sequence is CASSLSSGSGNEQFF. CDR3 nucleotide sequence: TGTGCCAGCAGCTTAAGTAGCGGGAGCGGAAATGAGCAGTTCTTC.